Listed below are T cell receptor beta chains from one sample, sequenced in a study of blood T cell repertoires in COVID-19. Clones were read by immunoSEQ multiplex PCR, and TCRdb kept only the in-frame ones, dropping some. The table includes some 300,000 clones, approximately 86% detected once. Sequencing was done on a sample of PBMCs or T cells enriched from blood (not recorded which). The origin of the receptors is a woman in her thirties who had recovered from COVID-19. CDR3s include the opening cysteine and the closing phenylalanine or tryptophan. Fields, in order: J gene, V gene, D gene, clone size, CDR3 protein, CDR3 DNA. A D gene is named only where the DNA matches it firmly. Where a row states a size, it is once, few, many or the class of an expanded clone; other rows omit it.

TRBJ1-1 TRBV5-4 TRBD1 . CASSATQGAGEAFF TGTGCCAGCAGCGCGACACAGGGGGCGGGTGAAGCTTTCTTT
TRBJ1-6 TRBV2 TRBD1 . CARKGGTGVNSPLHF TGTGCCAGGAAAGGAGGGACAGGGGTTAATTCACCCCTCCACTTT
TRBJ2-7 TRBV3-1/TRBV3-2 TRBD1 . CASSQDPTGDGYEQYF TGTGCCAGCAGCCAAGATCCTACAGGGGACGGGTACGAGCAGTACTTC
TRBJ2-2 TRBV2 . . CASSDRAGELFF TGTGCCAGCAGTGATCGGGCCGGGGAGCTGTTTTTT
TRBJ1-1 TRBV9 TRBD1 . CASSVGGGSRAFF TGTGCCAGCAGCGTAGGAGGGGGCTCGCGAGCTTTCTTT
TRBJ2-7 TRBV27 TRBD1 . CASSSGQEARRLYEQYF TGTGCCAGCAGCTCCGGACAGGAGGCACGTCGACTTTACGAGCAGTACTTC
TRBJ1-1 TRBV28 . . CASSTPGNTEAFF TGTGCCAGCAGCACCCCAGGGAACACTGAAGCTTTCTTT
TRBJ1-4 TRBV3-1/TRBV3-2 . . CASSQDRGKLFF TGTGCCAGCAGCCAAGATCGAGGAAAACTGTTTTTT
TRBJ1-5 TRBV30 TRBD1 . CAWAGGGNQPQHF TGTGCCTGGGCAGGGGGCGGCAATCAGCCCCAGCATTTT
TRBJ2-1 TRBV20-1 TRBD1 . CSASWAGTGNNEQFF TGCAGTGCTAGTTGGGCCGGGACAGGGAACAATGAGCAGTTCTTC
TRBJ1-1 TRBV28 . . CASSLIKGYGTEAFF TGTGCCAGCAGTTTAATTAAGGGGTATGGCACTGAAGCTTTCTTT
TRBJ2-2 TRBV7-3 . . CASSLGGGAAGELFF TGTGCCAGCAGCTTAGGAGGGGGCGCAGCCGGGGAGCTGTTTTTT
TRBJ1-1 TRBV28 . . CASRAGQISTEAFF TGTGCCAGCAGGGCAGGACAAATTTCGACTGAAGCTTTCTTT
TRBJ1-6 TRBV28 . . CASSRTEGSYNSPLHF TGTGCCAGCAGTCGGACGGAGGGGTCCTATAATTCACCCCTCCACTTT
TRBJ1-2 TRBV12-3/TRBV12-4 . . CASSSVLNYGYTF TGTGCCAGCAGTTCTGTATTGAACTATGGCTACACCTTC
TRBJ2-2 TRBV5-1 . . CASSLDARNTGELFF TGCGCCAGCAGCTTGGATGCGAGGAACACCGGGGAGCTGTTTTTT
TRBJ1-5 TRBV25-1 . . CASSVGGDQPQHF TGTGCCAGCAGTGTCGGAGGGGACCAGCCCCAGCATTTT
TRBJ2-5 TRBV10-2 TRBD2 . CASSTGLAGLRHKETQYF TGCGCCAGCAGTACGGGACTAGCGGGTCTTCGCCATAAAGAGACCCAGTACTTC
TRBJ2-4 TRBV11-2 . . CASSLDTTVEAKNIQYF TGTGCCAGCAGCTTAGATACGACAGTGGAAGCCAAAAACATTCAGTACTTC
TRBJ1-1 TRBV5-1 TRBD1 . CASSSLTGTVNTEAFF TGCGCCAGCAGCAGCTTGACCGGGACAGTGAACACTGAAGCTTTCTTT
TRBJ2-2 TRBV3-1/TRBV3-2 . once CASSPESANTGELFF TGTGCCAGCAGCCCAGAGTCGGCGAACACCGGGGAGCTGTTTTTT
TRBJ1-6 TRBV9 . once CASSVAGSYNSPLHF TGTGCCAGCAGCGTAGCGGGCTCCTATAATTCACCCCTCCACTTT